Listed here is a single T cell receptor beta chain. Its antigen remains unidentified. The CDR3 extends over 12 amino acids. With 10 bases removed from V and 5 bases from J, the gap between germline ends came to 14 bases. Germline lookup yields CDR1 MDHEN and CDR2 SYDVKM. This sample is part of a study of yellow fever vaccine responses in identical twins. Study-wide findings and caveats: Reported findings indicate that twins' vaccine T cell responses seemed partially convergent, partially personalized.

MiXCR was run by TCRdb on the RT-PCR reads, yielding one entry per CDR3 protein. The sample has 30,000 to 40,000 distinct CDR3 sequences; about 61% are singletons. The material sequenced was T cells from blood (PBMCs), unsorted or a sorted subset (not recorded which), taken before or after yellow fever vaccination (not recorded which). V usage is TRBV28 and J usage is TRBJ2-5, with D possibly being TRBD1 (6 bases). The source of this sequence is a woman between 18 and 30 years old who received the yellow fever vaccine. The CDR3 loop is CATRQDSETQYF. CDR3 DNA: TGTGCCACCAGACAGGATTCTGAGACCCAGTACTTC.